Presented here are 17 T cell receptor beta chains from one specimen sequenced in a study of T cells in Graves' hyperthyroidism and ophthalmopathy. RNA transcripts gave rise to amplified TCR beta CDR3 regions. When the TCR CDR3 underwent first-round RT-PCR, the HTBI primer set was used. TCRdb used MiXCR to reprocess the multiplex PCR reads, holding one entry per CDR3 protein. The repertoire consists of approximately 600,000 distinct CDR3 sequences, with about 15% occurring once and the leading ten covering 4.5% to 6%. Sequencing was done on a sample of blood. The receptor source for this set is a woman between 25 and 40 years old with Graves' hyperthyroidism that later progressed to Graves' ophthalmopathy.

This clonotype was observed a handful of times. The CDR3 DNA follows: TGTGCCAGCAGCCCAGCGGGACACCAGAACACTGAAGCTTTCTTT. Translation: CASSPAGHQNTEAFF. The rearrangement joins TRBV28 to TRBJ1-1; D possibly corresponds to TRBD1 (6 bases). Trimming cost V 6 bases and J 1 base, with 15 bases left between them. Germline loops: CDR1 MDHEN, CDR2 SYDVKM. The CDR3 length is 15 residues.

This clonotype was recorded many times. The J gene is TRBJ1-6, the V gene TRBV30; D is unresolved. Trimming left V 4 bases short and J 8 bases short, with 15 bases between. This CDR3 contains 14 residues. Per germline, CDR1 GTSNPN and CDR2 SVGIG (reference sequence). Written as DNA, the CDR3 is TGTGCCTGGACGAGAGTGGACCGAGATTCACCCCTCCACTTT. As protein: CAWTRVDRDSPLHF.

J is TRBJ2-2 and V is TRBV20-1; a weak D match, TRBD2 (5 bases). V was clipped by 2 bases and J by 6 bases, with 7 bases between them. CDR1 DFQATT and CDR2 SNEGSKA come from the germline V gene (reference sequence). The CDR3 is 12 residues long. CDR3 in amino acids: CSARWGAGELFF. In DNA form, the CDR3 reads TGCAGTGCTAGATGGGGAGCCGGGGAGCTGTTTTTT.

A word on this clonotype: At one end the junction does not follow the germline gene, possibly because of a read error. V and J are TRBV4-1 and TRBJ2-7; unclear D gene. Germline V gene lookup returns CDR1 MGHRA and CDR2 YSYEKL. The CDR3 has 15 residues. As DNA, the CDR3 is TGCGCCAGCAGCCAAGACAGGATGCACTCCTACAAGCAGTACTTC. It specifies CASSQDRMHSYKQYF.

To note about this clonotype: Given a much more abundant clone one base away, this may be a read error. This rearrangement joins TRBV11-1 to TRBJ1-1; perhaps TRBD1 as D (6 bases). CDR1 is SGHAT, CDR2 FQDESV, per germline (reference sequence). V lost 6 bases and J lost 4, with 18 bases in between. The CDR3 covers 15 residues. The CDR3: CASSQAGTRPTEAFF. CDR3 in DNA: TGTGCCAGCAGTCAAGCCGGGACACGGCCCACTGAAGCTTTCTTT.

This clonotype has a count of ten or more. The rearrangement links TRBV19 to TRBJ2-3; tentative D call: TRBD2 (5 bases). The CDR3 is 13 residues long. V was cut by 4 bases and J by 2 bases, with 7 bases left in between. From germline, CDR1 is LNHDA and CDR2 SQIVND (reference sequence). The CDR3 sequence is CASSKRTTDTQYF. The CDR3 DNA follows: TGTGCCAGTAGTAAGCGGACCACAGATACGCAGTATTTT.

The table lists this clonotype with a few counts. CDR3 sequence reads: CASSQGSGTSYEQYF. DNA for the CDR3: TGCGCCAGCAGCCAAGGTTCGGGTACCTCCTACGAGCAGTACTTC. The chain links TRBV4-3 to TRBJ2-7; no reliable D call. CDR1 and CDR2 from the germline V gene are LGHNA and YSLEER. The CDR3 consists of 15 residues. The V and J ends lost 1 base and 0 bases respectively, with 10 bases between them.

The sample holds many counts of this clonotype. The chain has TRBV19 and TRBJ1-1; TRBD1 agrees at 8 bases. The ends lost 9 bases at V and 6 bases at J; junction bases unmatched: 6. This CDR3 has 12 residues. Germline V gives CDR1 LNHDA, CDR2 SQIVND (reference sequence). This CDR3 reads CASSGQVAEAFF. The CDR3 nucleotides are TGTGCCAGCTCGGGACAGGTCGCTGAAGCTTTCTTT.

This clonotype showed up many times. The chain combines TRBV28 with TRBJ1-6, with unresolved D. This CDR3 has 12 residues. CDR1 and CDR2 (germline): MDHEN, SYDVKM. With 8 bases removed from V and 7 bases from J, the gap between germline ends came to 9 bases. DNA of the CDR3: TGTGCCAGCTCTCGTTCCAATTCACCCCTCCACTTT. Protein: CASSRSNSPLHF.

This clonotype was recorded a few times. The chain joins TRBV10-3 to TRBJ2-1; 8 nucleotides agree with TRBD2. The CDR3 contains 13 residues. CDR1 is ENHRY, CDR2 SYGVKD, per germline. With V trimmed by 6 bases and J by 9 bases, 7 bases remained unmatched. The CDR3: CAIREREKTEQFF. CDR3 DNA: TGTGCCATCAGGGAGCGGGAGAAGACTGAGCAGTTCTTC.

There are a few counts of this clonotype. V and J are TRBV9 and TRBJ2-7; 9 bases map to TRBD2. The CDR3 has 15 amino acids. V dropped 0 bases and J dropped 4; count of bases not matched to a gene: 5. Germline V gives CDR1 SGDLS, CDR2 YYNGEE. CDR3 nucleotides: TGTGCCAGCAGCGTAGGGGTTAGCGGGGGTTACGAGCAGTACTTC. This gives the protein CASSVGVSGGYEQYF.

This clonotype has more than one count but fewer than ten. One end of the junction varies from germline; a read error may be responsible. This chain joins TRBV29-1 and TRBJ2-7, with TRBD1 as a possible D gene (5 bases). Germline CDR1 reads SQVTM; CDR2 reads ANQGSEA. The CDR3 extends over 15 amino acids. CDR3 residues: CSVEGAESSSYEQYF. The CDR3 nucleotides are TGCAGCGTGGAAGGGGCTGAGAGCTCCTCCTACGAGCAGTACTTC.

This clonotype was seen only a few times. Just one base apart from a much larger clone, this may be a read error. The chain employs TRBV28 and TRBJ1-2, with 11 bases that match TRBD1. This CDR3 is built from 14 residues. Germline CDR1 MDHEN, CDR2 SYDVKM. CDR3: CVSSTGQGDYGYTF. CDR3 nucleotides: TGTGTCAGCAGCACGGGACAGGGGGACTATGGCTACACCTTC.

The V gene is TRBV7-3, the J gene TRBJ2-1, with no clear D. CDR3 length equals 16 residues. Germline-derived CDR1 and CDR2 are SGHTA and FQGTGA. V dropped 4 bases and J dropped 4 bases, with 17 bases sitting between them. The CDR3 DNA follows: TGTGCCAGCAGCTCCCACCGGCTAACTGAATACAATGAGCAGTTCTTC. Amino acids: CASSSHRLTEYNEQFF.

This clonotype was observed a handful of times. The chain couples TRBV4-1 to TRBJ2-1; no reliable D call. V was trimmed by 4 bases and J by 10 bases, leaving 14 bases between them. Germline CDR1 reads MGHRA; CDR2 reads YSYEKL. CDR3 size: 13 residues. CDR3 nucleotide sequence: TGCGCCAGCAGCCGCGCCCGAGAGATGGAGCAGTTCTTC. It codes for CASSRAREMEQFF.

This clonotype was seen a few times. The chain couples TRBV14 to TRBJ1-2; D may be TRBD1 (5 bases). From germline, CDR1 is SGHDN and CDR2 FVKESK. The V gene lost 6 bases and the J gene lost 8 bases, with 16 bases spanning the gap. The CDR3 has 13 amino acids. The chain's CDR3 is CASSRDGWGGYTF. CDR3 bases: TGTGCCAGCAGTCGGGACGGATGGGGGGGCTACACCTTC. The full variable domain, its missing parts supplied by reference TRBV14 and TRBJ1-2, is EAGVTQFPSHSVIEKGQTVTLRCDPISGHDNLYWYRRVMGKEIKFLLHFVKESKQDESGMPNNRFLAERTGGTYSTLKVQPAELEDSGVYFCASSRDGWGGYTFGSGTRLTVV.

This clonotype was recorded a few times. The chain is built from TRBV30 and TRBJ1-2; the match to TRBD1 covers 7 bases. CDR1 GTSNPN and CDR2 SVGIG come from the germline V gene (reference sequence). The CDR3 contains 13 residues. V lost 4 bases and J lost 6; bases outside the gene matches: 8. This CDR3 is CAWTPTGSHGYTF. As DNA, the CDR3 is TGTGCCTGGACCCCGACAGGGTCTCATGGCTACACCTTC.